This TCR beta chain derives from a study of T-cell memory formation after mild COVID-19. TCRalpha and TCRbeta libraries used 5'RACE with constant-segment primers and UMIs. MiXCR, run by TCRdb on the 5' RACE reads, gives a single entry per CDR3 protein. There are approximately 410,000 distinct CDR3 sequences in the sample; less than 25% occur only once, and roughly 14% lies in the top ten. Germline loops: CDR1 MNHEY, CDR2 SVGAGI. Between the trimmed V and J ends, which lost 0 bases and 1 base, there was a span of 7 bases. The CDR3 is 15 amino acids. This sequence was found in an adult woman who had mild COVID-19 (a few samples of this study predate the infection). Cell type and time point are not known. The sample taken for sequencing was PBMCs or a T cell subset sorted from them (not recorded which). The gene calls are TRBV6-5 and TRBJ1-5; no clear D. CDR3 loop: CASSYSMYSNQPQHF. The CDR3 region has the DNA TGTGCCAGCAGTTACTCGATGTACAGCAATCAGCCCCAGCATTTT.